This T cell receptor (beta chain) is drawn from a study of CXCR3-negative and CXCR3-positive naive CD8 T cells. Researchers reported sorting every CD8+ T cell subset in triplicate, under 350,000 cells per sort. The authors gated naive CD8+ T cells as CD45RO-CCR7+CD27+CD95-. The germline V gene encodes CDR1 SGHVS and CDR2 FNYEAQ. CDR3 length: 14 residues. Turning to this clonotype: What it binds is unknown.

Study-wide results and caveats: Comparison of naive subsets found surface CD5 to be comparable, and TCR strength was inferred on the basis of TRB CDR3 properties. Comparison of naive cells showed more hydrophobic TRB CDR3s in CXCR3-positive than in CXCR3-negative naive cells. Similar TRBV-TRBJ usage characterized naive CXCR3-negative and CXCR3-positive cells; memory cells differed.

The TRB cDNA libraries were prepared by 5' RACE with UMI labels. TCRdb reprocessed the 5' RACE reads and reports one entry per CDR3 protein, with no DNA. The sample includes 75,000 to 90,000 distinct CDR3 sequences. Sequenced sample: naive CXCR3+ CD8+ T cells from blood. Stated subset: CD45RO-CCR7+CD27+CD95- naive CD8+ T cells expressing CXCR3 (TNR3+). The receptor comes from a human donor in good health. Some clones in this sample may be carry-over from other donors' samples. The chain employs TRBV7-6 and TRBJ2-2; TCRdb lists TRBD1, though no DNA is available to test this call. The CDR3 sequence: CASSLVSPTGELFF.